These T cell receptor beta chains were read from a single sample in a study of T cell changes during pregnancy in multiple sclerosis. The method was immunoSEQ multiplex PCR; TCRdb's version includes in-frame clones alone and lacks a portion of them. The sample carries 90,000 to 120,000 clones, 85% to 95% recorded once. The source material was peripheral blood, sampled in the third trimester of pregnancy. The receptors were sampled from a female donor in good health, enrolled as a control in a pregnancy study. The CDR3 runs from the conserved cysteine through the conserved F or W. The D gene is left open where the match is weak. The size of a clone is reported for some rows only, either as once, few or many, or as a class for expanded clones.

j_call d_call v_call clone_size cdr3_aa cdr3_nt
TRBJ1-3 - TRBV18 - CASSPSGGRDTIYF TGTGCCAGCTCACCATCGGGGGGAAGGGACACCATATATTTT
TRBJ2-2 - TRBV4-3 - CASSQVIGAGELFF TGCGCCAGCAGCCAAGTGATAGGGGCCGGGGAGCTGTTTTTT
TRBJ1-1 - TRBV5-4 - CASSLYTGPTRHNTEAFF TGTGCCAGCAGCTTGTACACAGGGCCAACCCGTCACAACACTGAAGCTTTCTTT
TRBJ1-1 TRBD1 TRBV6-5 once CASSRGQGAAEAFF TGTGCCAGCAGTAGAGGACAGGGGGCCGCTGAAGCTTTCTTT
TRBJ1-1 TRBD1 TRBV7-9 - CASSGTAEAFF TGTGCCAGCAGCGGGACAGCTGAAGCTTTCTTT
TRBJ2-2 TRBD1 TRBV7-9 - CASSPRQGVTGELFF TGTGCCAGCAGCCCGAGACAGGGGGTAACCGGGGAGCTGTTTTTT
TRBJ1-1 - TRBV11-3 - CASSIKRGGRGMNTEAFF TGTGCCAGCAGCATTAAAAGGGGAGGTCGGGGCATGAACACTGAAGCTTTCTTT
TRBJ2-1 - TRBV4-3 - CASSQDPGHRTMRQFF TGCGCCAGCAGCCAAGACCCAGGGCACCGTACAATGAGGCAGTTCTTC
TRBJ1-1 - TRBV19 - CASSIAAGLAFF TGTGCCAGTAGTATCGCGGCAGGGCTGGCTTTCTTT
TRBJ2-7 - TRBV2 - CATTTGGSEQYF TGTGCCACCACGACTGGAGGGTCCGAGCAGTACTTC
TRBJ2-7 - TRBV7-9 once CASSLEHYEQYF TGTGCCAGCAGCTTAGAACACTACGAGCAGTACTTC
TRBJ2-3 TRBD2 TRBV7-6 few CASSPTSGADTQYF TGTGCCAGCAGCCCAACCAGCGGGGCAGATACGCAGTATTTT
TRBJ1-5 TRBD1 TRBV18 - CASSPMDRGLGQPQHF TGTGCCAGCTCACCCATGGACAGGGGGCTCGGTCAGCCCCAGCATTTT
TRBJ2-3 - TRBV5-4 - CASSDGRWEGTDTQYF TGTGCCAGCAGCGACGGGCGGTGGGAGGGCACAGATACGCAGTATTTT
TRBJ1-4 TRBD1 TRBV7-2 - CASSPWSRDRGREKLFF TGTGCCAGCAGCCCCTGGTCCCGGGACAGGGGACGCGAAAAACTGTTTTTT
TRBJ2-1 TRBD2 TRBV2 - CASMPGLAGEQFF TGTGCCAGCATGCCGGGACTAGCTGGTGAGCAGTTCTTC
TRBJ1-3 - TRBV7-2 - CASSPRPGNAGNTIYF TGTGCCAGCAGCCCTAGGCCGGGGAACGCTGGAAACACCATATATTTT
TRBJ1-1 - TRBV19 - CASSIVRTSEAFF TGTGCCAGTAGTATAGTGAGGACATCAGAAGCTTTCTTT